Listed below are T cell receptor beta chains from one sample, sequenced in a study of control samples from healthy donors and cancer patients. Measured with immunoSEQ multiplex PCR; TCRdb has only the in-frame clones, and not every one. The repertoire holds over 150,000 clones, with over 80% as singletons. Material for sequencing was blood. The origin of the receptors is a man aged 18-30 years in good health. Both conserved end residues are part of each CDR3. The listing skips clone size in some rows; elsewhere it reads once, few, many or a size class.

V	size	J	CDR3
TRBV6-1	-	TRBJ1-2	CASSDQANYGYTF
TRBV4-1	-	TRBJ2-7	CASTLGGPSSYEQYF
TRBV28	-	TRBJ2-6	CASTSGGEGANVLTF
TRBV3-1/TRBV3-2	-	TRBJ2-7	CASSTNQGTGHEQYF
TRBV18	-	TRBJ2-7	CASSPGGVNRPAYEQYF
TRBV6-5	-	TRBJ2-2	CASGKARNTGELFF
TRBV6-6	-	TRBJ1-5	CASSRQVPAFGDQPQHF
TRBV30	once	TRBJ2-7	CAWRHISGGFAGEQYF
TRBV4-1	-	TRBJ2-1	CASIGGRPEQSSYNEQFF
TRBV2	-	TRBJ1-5	CASSQDSNQPQHF
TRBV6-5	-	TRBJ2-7	CATTWGQGQYF
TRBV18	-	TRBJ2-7	CASSPDSGYYEQYF
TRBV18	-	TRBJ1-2	CASSPRQAGDGGYTF
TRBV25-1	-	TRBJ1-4	CASSEAGSSNEKLFF
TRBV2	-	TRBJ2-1	CASSQTINNEQFF
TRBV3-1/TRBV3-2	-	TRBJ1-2	CASSQDNYGYTF
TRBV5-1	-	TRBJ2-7	CASSVGSYYEQYF
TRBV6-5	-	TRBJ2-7	CASSWTSGVEREQYF
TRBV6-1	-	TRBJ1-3	CASSEGSSGNTIYF
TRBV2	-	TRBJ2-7	CASSLTSGSYEQYF
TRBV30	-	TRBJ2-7	CAWSYTERLPDLSYEQYF
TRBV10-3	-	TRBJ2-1	CAISSTEGIWDYNEQFF
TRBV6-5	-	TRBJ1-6	CASGIGTAPLHF
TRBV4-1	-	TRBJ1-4	CASSQGPPVGVNNEKLFF